This is a list of T cell receptor beta chains from one sample in a study of blood T cells in healthy people across ages. TCRdb reanalysed the 5' RACE reads using MiXCR and keeps one entry per CDR3 protein. Altogether hundreds of thousands of distinct CDR3 sequences are present, 58% being singletons, with the ten largest covering over 35%. The sample comprised blood. The source is a man aged 60-69 years in good health. CDR3s leave out the opening cysteine and the closing phenylalanine or tryptophan.

J gene | V gene | CDR3 protein
TRBJ2-5 | TRBV10-3 | AISEGRDGETQY
NA | TRBV11-2 | ASSSLRQSEQY
TRBJ1-2 | TRBV3-1 | ASSQGGGGYGYT
TRBJ2-1 | TRBV2 | ASSLRQGTDNEQF
TRBJ1-4 | TRBV28 | ASSLLSGDPGVF
TRBJ2-7 | TRBV6-6 | ASGRLAGLSYEQY
TRBJ1-6 | TRBV20-1 | SASDNHSPLH
TRBJ2-5 | TRBV11-2 | ASSLVGLAGWETQY
TRBJ1-2 | TRBV20-1 | SEGTAYGYT
TRBJ1-2 | TRBV29-1 | SVGDRVLSSSNYGYT
TRBJ1-2 | TRBV20-1 | SANQGYGYT
TRBJ2-7 | TRBV28 | ASSLAGSSYGQY
TRBJ2-3 | TRBV7-2 | ASSPGRVTDTQY
TRBJ2-5 | TRBV20-1 | SAFSGGGQETQY
TRBJ2-3 | TRBV20-1 | SARDQGGGTDTQY
TRBJ2-7 | TRBV11-2 | ASSARMGPYEQY
TRBJ1-4 | TRBV29-1 | SVETGREKLF
TRBJ2-3 | TRBV18 | ASSQGTGEDTQY
TRBJ2-2 | TRBV27 | ASRLNLQTGELF
TRBJ1-1 | TRBV3-1 | ASSHGGRKTEAF
TRBJ2-2 | TRBV4-1 | ASSQDTGGDTGELF
TRBJ2-6 | TRBV7-2 | ASSHPTGPSTGANVLT
TRBJ1-2 | TRBV3-1 | ASSQDYNRLSGYT
TRBJ2-3 | TRBV5-1 | ASSTRPPGQGAATQY
TRBJ2-3 | TRBV10-3 | AIRAGAGSTDTQY